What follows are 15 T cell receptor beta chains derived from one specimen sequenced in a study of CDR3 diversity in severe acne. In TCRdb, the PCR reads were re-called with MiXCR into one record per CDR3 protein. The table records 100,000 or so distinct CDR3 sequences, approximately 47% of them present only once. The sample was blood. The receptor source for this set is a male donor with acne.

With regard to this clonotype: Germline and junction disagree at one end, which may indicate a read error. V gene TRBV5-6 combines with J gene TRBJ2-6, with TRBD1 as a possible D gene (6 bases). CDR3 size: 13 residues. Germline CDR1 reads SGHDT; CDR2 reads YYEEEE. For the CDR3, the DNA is TGTGCCAGCAGCCCCGGACAGCTGGACACTGAAGCTTTC. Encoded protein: CASSPGQLDTEAF.

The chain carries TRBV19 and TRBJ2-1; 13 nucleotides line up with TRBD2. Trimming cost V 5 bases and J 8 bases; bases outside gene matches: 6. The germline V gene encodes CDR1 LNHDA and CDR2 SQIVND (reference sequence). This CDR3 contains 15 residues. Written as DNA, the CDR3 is TGTGCCAGTAGTGCGACTAGCGGGAGGTTATATGAGCAGTTCTTC. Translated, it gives CASSATSGRLYEQFF. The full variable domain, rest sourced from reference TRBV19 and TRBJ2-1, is DGGITQSPKYLFRKEGQNVTLSCEQNLNHDAMYWYRQDPGQGLRLIYYSQIVNDFQKGDIAEGYSVSREKKESFPLTVTSAQKNPTAFYLCASSATSGRLYEQFFGPGTRLTVL.

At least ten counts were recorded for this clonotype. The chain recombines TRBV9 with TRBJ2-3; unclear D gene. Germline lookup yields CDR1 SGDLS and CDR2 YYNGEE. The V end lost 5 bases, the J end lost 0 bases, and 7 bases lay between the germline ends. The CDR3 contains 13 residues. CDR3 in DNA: TGTGCCAGCAGTGACAAAAGCACAGATACGCAGTATTTT. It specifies CASSDKSTDTQYF.

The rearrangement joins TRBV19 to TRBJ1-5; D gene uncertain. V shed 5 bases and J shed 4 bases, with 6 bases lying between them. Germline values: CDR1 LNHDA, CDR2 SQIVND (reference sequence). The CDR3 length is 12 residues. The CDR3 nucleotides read TGTGCCAGTAGTCGAAATAATCAGCCCCAGCATTTT. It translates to CASSRNNQPQHF.

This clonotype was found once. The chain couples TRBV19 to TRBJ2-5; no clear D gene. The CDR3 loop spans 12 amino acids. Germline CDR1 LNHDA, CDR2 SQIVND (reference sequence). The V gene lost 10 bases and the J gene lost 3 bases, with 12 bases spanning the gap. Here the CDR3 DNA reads TGTGCCACCGCGTCCAATAAAGAGACCCAGTACTTC. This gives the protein CATASNKETQYF.

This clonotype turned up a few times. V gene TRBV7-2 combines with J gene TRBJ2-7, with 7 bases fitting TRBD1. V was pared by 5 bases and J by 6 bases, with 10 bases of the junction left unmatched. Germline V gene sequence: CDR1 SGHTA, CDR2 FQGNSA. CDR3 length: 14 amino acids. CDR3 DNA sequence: TGTGCCAGCAGCCCGATAAAAACAGGGGCCGAGCAGTACTTC. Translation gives CASSPIKTGAEQYF.

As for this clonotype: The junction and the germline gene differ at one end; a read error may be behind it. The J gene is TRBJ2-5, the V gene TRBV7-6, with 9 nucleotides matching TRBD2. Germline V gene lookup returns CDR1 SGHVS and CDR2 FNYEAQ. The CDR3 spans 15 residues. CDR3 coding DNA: TGTGCTAGCAGCTTAGTATTTAGCGGGAGAGAGACCCAGTACTTC. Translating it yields CASSLVFSGRETQYF.

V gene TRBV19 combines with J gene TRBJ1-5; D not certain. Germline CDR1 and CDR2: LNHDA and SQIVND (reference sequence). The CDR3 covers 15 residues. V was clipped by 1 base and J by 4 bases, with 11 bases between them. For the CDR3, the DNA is TGTGCCAGTAGTATAGGTATAGATCTTAATCAGCCCCAGCATTTT. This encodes CASSIGIDLNQPQHF. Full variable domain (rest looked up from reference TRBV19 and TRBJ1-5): DGGITQSPKYLFRKEGQNVTLSCEQNLNHDAMYWYRQDPGQGLRLIYYSQIVNDFQKGDIAEGYSVSREKKESFPLTVTSAQKNPTAFYLCASSIGIDLNQPQHFGDGTRLSIL.

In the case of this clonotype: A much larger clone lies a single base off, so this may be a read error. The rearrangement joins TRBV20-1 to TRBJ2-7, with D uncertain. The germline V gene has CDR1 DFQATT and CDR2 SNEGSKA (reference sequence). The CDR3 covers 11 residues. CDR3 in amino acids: CSVVGIHERYF. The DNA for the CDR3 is TGCAGCGTCGTGGGGATCCACGAGCGGTACTTC.

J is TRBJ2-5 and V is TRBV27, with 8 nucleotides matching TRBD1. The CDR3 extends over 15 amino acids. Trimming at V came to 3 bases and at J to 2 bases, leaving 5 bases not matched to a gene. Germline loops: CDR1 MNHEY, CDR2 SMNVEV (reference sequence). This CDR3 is CASSLGTGPQETQYF. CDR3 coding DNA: TGTGCCAGCAGTTTGGGGACAGGACCACAAGAGACCCAGTACTTC.

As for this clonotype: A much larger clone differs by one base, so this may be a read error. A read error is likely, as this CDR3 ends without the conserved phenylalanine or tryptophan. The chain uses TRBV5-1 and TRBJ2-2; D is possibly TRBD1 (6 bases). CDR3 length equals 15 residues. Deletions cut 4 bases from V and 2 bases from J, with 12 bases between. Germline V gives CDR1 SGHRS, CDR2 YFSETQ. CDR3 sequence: CASSLIRGNTGELFS. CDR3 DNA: TGCGCCAGCAGCCTGATCAGGGGTAACACCGGGGAGCTGTTTTCT.

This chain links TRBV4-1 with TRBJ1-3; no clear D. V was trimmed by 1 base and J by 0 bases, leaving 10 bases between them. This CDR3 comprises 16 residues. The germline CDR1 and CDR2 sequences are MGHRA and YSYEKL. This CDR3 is CASSQGGEFSGNTIYF. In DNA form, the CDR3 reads TGCGCCAGCAGCCAAGGTGGTGAGTTCTCTGGAAACACCATATATTTT.

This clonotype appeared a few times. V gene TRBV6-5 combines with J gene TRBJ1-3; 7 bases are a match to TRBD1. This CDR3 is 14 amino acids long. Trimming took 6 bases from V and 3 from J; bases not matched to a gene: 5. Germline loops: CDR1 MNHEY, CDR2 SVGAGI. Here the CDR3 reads CASRAGQIGNTIYF. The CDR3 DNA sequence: TGTGCCAGCAGGGCGGGACAGATTGGAAACACCATATATTTT.

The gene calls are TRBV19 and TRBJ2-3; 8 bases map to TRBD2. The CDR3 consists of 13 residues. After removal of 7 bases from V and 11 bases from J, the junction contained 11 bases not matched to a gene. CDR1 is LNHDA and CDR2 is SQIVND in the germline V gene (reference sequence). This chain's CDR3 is CASNSGRTDEQYF. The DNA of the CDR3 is TGTGCCAGTAACAGCGGGAGAACCGATGAGCAGTATTTT.

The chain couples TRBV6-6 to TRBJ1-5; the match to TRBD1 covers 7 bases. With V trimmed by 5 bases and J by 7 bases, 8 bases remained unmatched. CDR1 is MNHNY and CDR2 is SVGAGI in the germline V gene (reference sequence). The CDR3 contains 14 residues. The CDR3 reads CASSPQGPGQPQHF. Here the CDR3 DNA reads TGTGCCAGCAGTCCACAGGGGCCCGGACAGCCCCAGCATTTT.